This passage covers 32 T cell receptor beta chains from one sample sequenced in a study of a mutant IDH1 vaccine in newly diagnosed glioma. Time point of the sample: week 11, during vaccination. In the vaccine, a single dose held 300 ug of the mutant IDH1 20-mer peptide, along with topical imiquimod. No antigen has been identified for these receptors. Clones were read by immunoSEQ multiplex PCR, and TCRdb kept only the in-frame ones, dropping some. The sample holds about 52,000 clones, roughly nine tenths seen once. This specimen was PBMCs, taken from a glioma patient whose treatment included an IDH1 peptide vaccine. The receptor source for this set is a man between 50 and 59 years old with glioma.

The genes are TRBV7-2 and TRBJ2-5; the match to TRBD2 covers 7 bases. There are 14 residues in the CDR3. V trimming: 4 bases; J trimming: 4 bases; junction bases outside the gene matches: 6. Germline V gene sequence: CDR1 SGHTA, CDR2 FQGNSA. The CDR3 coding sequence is TGTGCCAGCAGCTCCATGGGGGGGTCAGAGACCCAGTACTTC. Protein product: CASSSMGGSETQYF. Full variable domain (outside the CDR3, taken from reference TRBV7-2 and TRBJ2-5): GAGVSQSPSNKVTEKGKDVELRCDPISGHTALYWYRQSLGQGLEFLIYFQGNSAPDKSGLPSDRFSAERTGGSVSTLTIQRTQQEDSAVYLCASSSMGGSETQYFGPGTRLLVL.

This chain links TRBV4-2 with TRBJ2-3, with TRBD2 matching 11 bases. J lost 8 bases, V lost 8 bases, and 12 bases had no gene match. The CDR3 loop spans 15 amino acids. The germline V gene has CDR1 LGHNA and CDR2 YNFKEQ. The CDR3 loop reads CASGEVVAGGPTQYF. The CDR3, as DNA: TGTGCCAGCGGCGAGGTCGTAGCGGGAGGGCCTACGCAGTATTTT.

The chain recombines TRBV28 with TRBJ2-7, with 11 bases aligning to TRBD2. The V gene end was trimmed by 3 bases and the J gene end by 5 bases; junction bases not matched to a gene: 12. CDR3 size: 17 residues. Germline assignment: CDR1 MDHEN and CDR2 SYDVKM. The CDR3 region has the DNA TGTGCCAGCAGTTTTGGTCTAGCGGGAGGCACACCCGACGAGCAGTACTTC. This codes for CASSFGLAGGTPDEQYF.

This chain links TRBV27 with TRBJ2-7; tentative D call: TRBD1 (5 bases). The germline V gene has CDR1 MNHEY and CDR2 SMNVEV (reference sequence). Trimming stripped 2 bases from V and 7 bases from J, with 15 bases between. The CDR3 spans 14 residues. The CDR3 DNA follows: TGTGCCAGCAGTTTAAAACGGACATCGTTTGAGCAGTACTTC. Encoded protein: CASSLKRTSFEQYF.

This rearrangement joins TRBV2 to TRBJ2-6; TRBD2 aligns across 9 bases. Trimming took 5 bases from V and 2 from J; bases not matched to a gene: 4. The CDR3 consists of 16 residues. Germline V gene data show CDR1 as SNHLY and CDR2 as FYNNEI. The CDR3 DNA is TGTGCCAGCAGTCGGACTAGCGCGGCTGGGGCCAACGTCCTGACTTTC. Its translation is CASSRTSAAGANVLTF.

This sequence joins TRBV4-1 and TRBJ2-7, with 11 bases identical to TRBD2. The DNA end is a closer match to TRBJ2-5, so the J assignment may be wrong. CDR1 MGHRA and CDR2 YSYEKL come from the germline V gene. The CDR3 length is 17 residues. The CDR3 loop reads CASSQGLASGGKETQYF. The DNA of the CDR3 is TGCGCCAGCAGCCAAGGTTTGGCTAGCGGGGGGAAGGAGACCCAGTACTTC.

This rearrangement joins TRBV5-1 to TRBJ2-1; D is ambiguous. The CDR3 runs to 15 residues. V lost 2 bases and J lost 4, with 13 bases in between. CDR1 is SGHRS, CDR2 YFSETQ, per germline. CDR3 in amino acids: CASSFWADEYNEQFF. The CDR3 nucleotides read TGCGCCAGCAGCTTCTGGGCAGATGAATACAATGAGCAGTTCTTC.

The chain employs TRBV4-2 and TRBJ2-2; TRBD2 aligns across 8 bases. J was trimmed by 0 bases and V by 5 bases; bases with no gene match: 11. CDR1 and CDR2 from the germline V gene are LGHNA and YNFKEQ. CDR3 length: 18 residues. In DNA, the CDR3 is TGTGCCAGCAGCGGACGAAAGAAGGGACTAGCGAACACCGGGGAGCTGTTTTTT. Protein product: CASSGRKKGLANTGELFF.

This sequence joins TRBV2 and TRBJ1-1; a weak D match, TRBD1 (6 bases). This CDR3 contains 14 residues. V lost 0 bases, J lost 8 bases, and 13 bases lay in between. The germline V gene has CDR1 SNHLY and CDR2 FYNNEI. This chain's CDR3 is CASSEAPWTAEAFF. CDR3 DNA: TGTGCCAGCAGTGAAGCACCCTGGACAGCCGAAGCTTTCTTT.

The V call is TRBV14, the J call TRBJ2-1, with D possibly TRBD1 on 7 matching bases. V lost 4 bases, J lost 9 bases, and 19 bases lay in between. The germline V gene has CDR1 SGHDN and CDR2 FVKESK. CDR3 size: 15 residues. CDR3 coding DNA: TGTGCCAGCAGCCCCCTCGGGGCAGGGGGGCTTGAGCAGTTCTTC. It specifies CASSPLGAGGLEQFF.

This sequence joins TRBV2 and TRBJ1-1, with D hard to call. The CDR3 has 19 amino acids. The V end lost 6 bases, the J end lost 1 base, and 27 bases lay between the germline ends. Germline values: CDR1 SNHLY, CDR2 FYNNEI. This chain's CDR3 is CASRLSLSMIGIQNTEAFF. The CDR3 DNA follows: TGTGCCAGCAGGTTATCGTTAAGTATGATTGGGATTCAGAACACTGAAGCTTTCTTT.

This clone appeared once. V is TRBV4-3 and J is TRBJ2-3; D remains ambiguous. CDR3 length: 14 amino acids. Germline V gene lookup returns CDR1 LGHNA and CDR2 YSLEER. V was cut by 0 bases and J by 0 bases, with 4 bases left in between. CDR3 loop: CASSQDRSTDTQYF. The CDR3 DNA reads TGCGCCAGCAGCCAAGATCGAAGCACAGATACGCAGTATTTT.

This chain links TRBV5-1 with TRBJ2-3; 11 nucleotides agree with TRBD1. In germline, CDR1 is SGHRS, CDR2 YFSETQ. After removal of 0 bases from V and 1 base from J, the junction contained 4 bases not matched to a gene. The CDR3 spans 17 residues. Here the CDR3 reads CASSLAPGQGGTDTQYF. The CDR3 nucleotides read TGCGCCAGCAGCTTGGCCCCGGGACAGGGGGGCACAGATACGCAGTATTTT.

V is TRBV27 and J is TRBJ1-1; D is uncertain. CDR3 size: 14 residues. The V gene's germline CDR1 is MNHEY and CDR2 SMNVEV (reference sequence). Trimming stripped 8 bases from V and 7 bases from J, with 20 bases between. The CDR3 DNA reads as TGTGCCAGCCGCCTTACCCCTGGGGTAAGTGAAGCTTTCTTT. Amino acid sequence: CASRLTPGVSEAFF.

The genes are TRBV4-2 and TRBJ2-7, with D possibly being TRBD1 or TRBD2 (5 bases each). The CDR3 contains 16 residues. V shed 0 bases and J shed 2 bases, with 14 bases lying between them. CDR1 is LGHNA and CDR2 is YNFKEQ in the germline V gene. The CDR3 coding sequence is TGTGCCAGCAGCCAAGATCCGGGACGGATGACCTACGAGCAGTACTTC. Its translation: CASSQDPGRMTYEQYF.

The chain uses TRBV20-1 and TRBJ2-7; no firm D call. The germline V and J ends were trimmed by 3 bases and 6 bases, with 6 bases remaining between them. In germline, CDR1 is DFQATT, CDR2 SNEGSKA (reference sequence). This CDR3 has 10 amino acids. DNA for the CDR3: TGCAGTGCTAGGAGGTCCGAGCAGTACTTC. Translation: CSARRSEQYF.

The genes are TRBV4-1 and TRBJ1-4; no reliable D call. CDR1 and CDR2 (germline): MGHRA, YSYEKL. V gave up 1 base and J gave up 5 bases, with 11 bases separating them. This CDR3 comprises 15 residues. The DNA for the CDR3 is TGCGCCAGCAGCCAAGGGAATAGGAAAAATGAAAAACTGTTTTTT. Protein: CASSQGNRKNEKLFF.

CDR3 residues: CASSLGGALGDGYTF. For the CDR3, the DNA is TGCGCCAGCAGCTTGGGCGGGGCCCTGGGCGATGGCTACACCTTC. The chain combines TRBV5-1 with TRBJ1-2, with a weak D call TRBD1 (5 bases). V lost 0 bases and J 6 bases, leaving 15 bases between the germline ends. The germline V gene encodes CDR1 SGHRS and CDR2 YFSETQ. The CDR3 loop spans 15 amino acids.

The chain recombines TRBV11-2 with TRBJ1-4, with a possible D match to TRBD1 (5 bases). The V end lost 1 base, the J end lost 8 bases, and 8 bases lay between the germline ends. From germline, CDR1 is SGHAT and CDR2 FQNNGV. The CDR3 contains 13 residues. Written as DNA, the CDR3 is TGTGCCAGCAGCTTAGGGGGGTTGGAAAAACTGTTTTTT. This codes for CASSLGGLEKLFF. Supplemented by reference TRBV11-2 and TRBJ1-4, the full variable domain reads EAGVAQSPRYKIIEKRQSVAFWCNPISGHATLYWYQQILGQGPKLLIQFQNNGVVDDSQLPKDRFSAERLKGVDSTLKIQPAKLEDSAVYLCASSLGGLEKLFFGSGTQLSVL.

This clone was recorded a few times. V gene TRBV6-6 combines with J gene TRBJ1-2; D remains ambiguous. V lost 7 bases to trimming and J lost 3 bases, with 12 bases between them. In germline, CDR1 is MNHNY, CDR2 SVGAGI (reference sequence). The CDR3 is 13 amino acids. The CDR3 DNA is TGTGCCAGCACCGAGCCCTTAGACTATGGCTACACCTTC. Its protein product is CASTEPLDYGYTF.

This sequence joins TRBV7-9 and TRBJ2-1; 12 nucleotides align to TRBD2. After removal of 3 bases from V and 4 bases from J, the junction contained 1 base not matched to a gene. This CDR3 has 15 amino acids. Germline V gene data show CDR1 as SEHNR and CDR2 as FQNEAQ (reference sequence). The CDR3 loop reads CASSLGTSGYNEQFF. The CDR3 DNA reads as TGTGCCAGCAGCTTGGGGACTAGCGGGTACAATGAGCAGTTCTTC.

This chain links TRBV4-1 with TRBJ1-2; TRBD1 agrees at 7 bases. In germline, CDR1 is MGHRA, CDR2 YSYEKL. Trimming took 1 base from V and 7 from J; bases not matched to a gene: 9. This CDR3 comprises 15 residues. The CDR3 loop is CASSQVDREAAGYTF. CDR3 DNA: TGCGCCAGCAGCCAAGTCGACAGGGAGGCCGCTGGCTACACCTTC.

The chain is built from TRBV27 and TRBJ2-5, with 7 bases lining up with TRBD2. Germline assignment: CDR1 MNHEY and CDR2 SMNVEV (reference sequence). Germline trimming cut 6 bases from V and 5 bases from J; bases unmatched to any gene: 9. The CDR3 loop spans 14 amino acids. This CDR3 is CASSRRAGVETQYF. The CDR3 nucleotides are TGTGCCAGCAGCCGTCGGGCGGGAGTTGAGACCCAGTACTTC.

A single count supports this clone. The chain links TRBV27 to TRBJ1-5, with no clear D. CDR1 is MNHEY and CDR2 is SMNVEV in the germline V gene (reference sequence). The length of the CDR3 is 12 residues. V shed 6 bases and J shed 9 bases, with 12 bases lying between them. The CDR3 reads CASSTFPGPQHF. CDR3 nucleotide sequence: TGTGCCAGCAGCACCTTCCCCGGGCCCCAGCATTTT.

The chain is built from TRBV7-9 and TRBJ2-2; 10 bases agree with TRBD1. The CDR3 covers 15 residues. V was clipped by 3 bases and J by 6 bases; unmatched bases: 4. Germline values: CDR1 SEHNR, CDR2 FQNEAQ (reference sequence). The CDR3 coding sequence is TGTGCCAGCAGCTTTAGGGACAGGGGCGCCGGGGAGCTGTTTTTT. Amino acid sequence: CASSFRDRGAGELFF.

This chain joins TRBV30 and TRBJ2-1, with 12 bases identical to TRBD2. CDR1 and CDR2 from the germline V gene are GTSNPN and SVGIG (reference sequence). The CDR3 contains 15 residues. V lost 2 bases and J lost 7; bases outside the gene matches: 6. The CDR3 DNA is TGTGCCTGGAGTTCCCTAGCGGGAGGGGGGAATGAGCAGTTCTTC. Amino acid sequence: CAWSSLAGGGNEQFF.

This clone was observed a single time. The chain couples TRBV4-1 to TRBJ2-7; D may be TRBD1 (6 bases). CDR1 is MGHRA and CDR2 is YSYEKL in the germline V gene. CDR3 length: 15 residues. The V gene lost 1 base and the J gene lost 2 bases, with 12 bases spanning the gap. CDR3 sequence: CASSQAAGQTYEQYF. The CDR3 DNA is TGCGCCAGCAGCCAAGCCGCCGGACAGACCTACGAGCAGTACTTC.

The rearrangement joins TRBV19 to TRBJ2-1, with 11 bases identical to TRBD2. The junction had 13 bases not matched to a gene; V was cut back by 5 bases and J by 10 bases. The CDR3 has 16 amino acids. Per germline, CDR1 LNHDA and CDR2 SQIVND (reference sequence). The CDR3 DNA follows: TGTGCCAGTAGTCCGCTAGCGGGGGGCCGGGTCTTAGAGCAGTTCTTC. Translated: CASSPLAGGRVLEQFF.

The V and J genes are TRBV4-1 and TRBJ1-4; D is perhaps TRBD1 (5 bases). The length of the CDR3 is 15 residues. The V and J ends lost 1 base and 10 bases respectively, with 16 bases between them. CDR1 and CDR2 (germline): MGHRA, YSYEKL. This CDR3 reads CASSQGGGIRPKLFF. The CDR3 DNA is TGCGCCAGCAGCCAAGGGGGGGGTATTCGACCAAAACTGTTTTTT.

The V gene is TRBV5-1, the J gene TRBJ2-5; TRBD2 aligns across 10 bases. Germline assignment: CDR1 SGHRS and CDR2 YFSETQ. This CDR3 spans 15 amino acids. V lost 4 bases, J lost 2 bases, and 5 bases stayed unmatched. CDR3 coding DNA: TGCGCCAGCAGCGGGGGGACTAGCGCGCAAGAGACCCAGTACTTC. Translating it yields CASSGGTSAQETQYF.

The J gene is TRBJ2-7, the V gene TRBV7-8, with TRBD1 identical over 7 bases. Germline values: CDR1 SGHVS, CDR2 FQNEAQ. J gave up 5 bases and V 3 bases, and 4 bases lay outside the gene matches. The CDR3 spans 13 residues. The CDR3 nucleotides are TGTGCCAGCAGCTTCGACAGGGTTAACGAGCAGTACTTC. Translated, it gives CASSFDRVNEQYF.

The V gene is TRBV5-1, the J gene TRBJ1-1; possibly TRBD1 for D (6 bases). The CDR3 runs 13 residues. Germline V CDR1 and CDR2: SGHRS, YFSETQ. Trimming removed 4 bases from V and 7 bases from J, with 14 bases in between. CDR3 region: CASSPGGGHEAFF. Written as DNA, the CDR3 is TGCGCCAGCAGCCCCGGCGGGGGCCATGAAGCTTTCTTT.